Below, 6 T cell receptor beta chains from the same sample are listed, as sequenced in a study of CD8 T cells in Susac syndrome. Random hexamers primed reverse transcription of roughly 0.5 to 1 ug RNA. Each CDR3 protein gets one entry after TCRdb re-called the immunoSEQ multiplex PCR reads with MiXCR. The repertoire holds approximately 200,000 distinct CDR3 sequences, with roughly 94% as singletons. The specimen was CD4+ T cells from PBMCs. The receptors shown here come from a human donor with multiple sclerosis.

This rearrangement joins TRBV24-1 to TRBJ2-1; D is ambiguous. CDR1 KGHDR and CDR2 SFDVKD come from the germline V gene. With 3 bases removed from V and 14 bases from J, the gap between germline ends came to 16 bases. The CDR3 length is 13 residues. The chain's CDR3 is CATSDPKRPRKFF. In DNA, the CDR3 is TGTGCCACCAGTGATCCCAAGAGACCCCGAAAGTTCTTC.

V gene TRBV14 combines with J gene TRBJ2-7; D is unclear. Deletions cut 3 bases from V and 6 bases from J, with 12 bases between. The CDR3 contains 13 residues. Germline CDR1 reads SGHDN; CDR2 reads FVKESK. This chain's CDR3 is CASSHPYSSEQYF. The CDR3 DNA follows: TGTGCCAGCAGCCATCCCTACTCTAGCGAGCAGTACTTC.

The chain couples TRBV5-1 to TRBJ1-5; D is perhaps TRBD1 (5 bases). V dropped 2 bases and J dropped 2 bases, with 8 bases sitting between them. There are 14 residues in the CDR3. The germline gives CDR1 SGHRS, CDR2 YFSETQ. The CDR3 DNA follows: TGCGCCAGCAGCTTTGGGGACGGCAATCAGCCCCAGCATTTT. Protein product: CASSFGDGNQPQHF.

The chain uses TRBV30 and TRBJ1-4; tentative D call: TRBD1 (6 bases). The V gene's germline CDR1 is GTSNPN and CDR2 SVGIG (reference sequence). V lost 1 base and J 7 bases, leaving 10 bases between the germline ends. The CDR3 spans 13 residues. The CDR3 reads CAWSGGHPEKLFF. CDR3 bases: TGTGCCTGGAGTGGGGGACACCCTGAAAAACTGTTTTTT.

This rearrangement joins TRBV29-1 to TRBJ2-5, with D possibly being TRBD1 (6 bases). Per the germline V gene, CDR1 is SQVTM and CDR2 is ANQGSEA. This CDR3 region has 14 residues. V was clipped by 3 bases and J by 3 bases, with 14 bases between them. The CDR3 sequence: CSVDRTATKETQYF. DNA for the CDR3: TGCAGCGTTGATAGGACAGCAACCAAAGAGACCCAGTACTTC.

The chain recombines TRBV15 with TRBJ1-2; 9 bases map to TRBD1. This CDR3 region has 16 residues. Unmatched junction bases numbered 5, after V lost 0 bases and J lost 3 bases. CDR1 and CDR2 from the germline V gene are LNHNV and YYDKDF (reference sequence). The CDR3, as DNA: TGTGCCACCAGCAGAGATAGTTGGGACAGGGACTATGGCTACACCTTC. Protein: CATSRDSWDRDYGYTF.